This is a list of T cell receptor beta chains from one sample in a study of OX40 agonist ivuxolimab in advanced cancers. Generated by immunoSEQ multiplex PCR, the TCRdb table keeps only in-frame clones and is missing some. Of some 58,000 clones in the sample, approximately 78% were seen once. Sequencing was performed on CD4+ or CD8+ T cells sorted from blood, taken in a trial of the OX40 agonist ivuxolimab. The receptors here all came from an adult with an advanced solid tumor such as melanoma, head and neck, liver or kidney cancer. The conserved cysteine and the conserved F or W are not part of the CDR3 here. Each record gives: V gene, CDR3 protein.

TRBV6-5,ASSYLHWDRNEAF
TRBV18,ASSPSQEDGEKLF
TRBV11-3,ASSLGGVAYNEQF
TRBV4-2,ASSQGRVRASSTDTQY
TRBV6-5,ASSYDQNYGYT
TRBV14,ASSPGQADTQY
TRBV2,ASSAGSTYNEQF
TRBV7-6,ASSLGAVYTQY
TRBV11-2,ASSPLPGTYNEQF
TRBV5-4,ASSLVLAGADTQY
TRBV4-3,ASSPLVAGGWGYT
TRBV2,ASRQGGGSAETQY
TRBV27,ASGKRSIGTEQY
TRBV5-4,ASSPGGGSYEQY
TRBV5-1,ASSRTTNTDTQY
TRBV30,AWSVSSGGYEQY
TRBV5-1,ASSLELRGTGDEKLF
TRBV19,ASSMAYNEQF
TRBV29-1,SVEGRHRF
TRBV7-3,ASSSGGNTIY
TRBV5-1,ASSPQGIPNTEAF
TRBV5-6,ASSLAPAGGRETQY
TRBV7-2,ASSFQRGNNEQF
TRBV7-9,ASSSGDYGYT
TRBV7-3,ASSPRTSGSFGELF
TRBV19,ASSGLAGVDTQY
TRBV11-3,ASSRAGTQGNEQF
TRBV18,ASSSTAGNEKLF
TRBV6-1,ASKDRGVDTQY
TRBV5-1,ASTPLAGGGTGELF
TRBV5-1,ASSSQGDYGYT
TRBV5-1,ASSLEGSDTQY
TRBV11-2,ASSLGARVEQY